Shown below are 13 T cell receptor beta chains from a single sample sequenced in a study of T-cell reconstitution after alpha-beta-depleted transplantation in children. Unique molecular identifiers were incorporated when the TCRbeta library was constructed. TCRdb processed the PCR reads anew with MiXCR; each CDR3 protein has one entry. This table has 60,000 to 80,000 distinct CDR3 sequences, approximately 7.3% appearing once. The sequenced sample was PBMCs from the stem cell graft donor, obtained from the stem cell graft. These receptor sequences come from a human donor who donated a stem cell graft to a child with acute lymphoblastic leukemia.

This chain connects TRBV5-3 to TRBJ1-5; a possible D gene is TRBD1 (6 bases). TRBV5-3 is an ORF for which the function is uncertain. This CDR3 has 14 residues. Between the trimmed V and J ends, which lost 9 bases and 1 base, there was a span of 14 bases. The CDR3 loop reads CAMSFTGSNQPQHF. CDR3 nucleotide sequence: TGTGCCATGAGCTTCACAGGGAGCAATCAGCCCCAGCATTTT.

This clonotype was picked up many times. The rearrangement links TRBV7-2 to TRBJ1-2; 9 positions agree with TRBD1. J was trimmed by 6 bases and V by 0 bases; bases with no gene match: 8. Germline V gene lookup returns CDR1 SGHTA and CDR2 FQGNSA. The CDR3 contains 16 residues. The CDR3 reads CASSLAGMGQGDGYTF. DNA for the CDR3: TGTGCCAGCAGCTTAGCGGGAATGGGACAGGGAGATGGCTACACCTTC.

This clonotype appeared many times. This chain uses TRBV20-1 with TRBJ2-7; perhaps D is TRBD1 or TRBD2 (5 bases each). Germline CDR1 and CDR2: DFQATT and SNEGSKA (reference sequence). This CDR3 is built from 15 residues. V lost 2 bases and J 1 base, leaving 15 bases between the germline ends. The CDR3 is CSARSLGTTSYEQYF. In DNA, the CDR3 is TGCAGTGCTAGATCTCTGGGGACCACGTCCTACGAGCAGTACTTC.

This clonotype was picked up many times. V usage is TRBV5-1 and J usage is TRBJ1-6; D gene ambiguous. Germline loops: CDR1 SGHRS, CDR2 YFSETQ. Trimming took off 0 bases at V and 10 bases at J, with 17 bases between the two ends. This CDR3 contains 16 residues. The CDR3 spells CASSLEIARGGSPLHF. The CDR3 DNA sequence: TGCGCCAGCAGCTTGGAAATAGCGCGAGGAGGATCACCCCTCCACTTT.

In this sample, this clonotype turned up many times. The chain has TRBV2 and TRBJ2-1; D perhaps matches TRBD2 (5 bases). CDR1 is SNHLY, CDR2 FYNNEI, per germline. The CDR3 spans 15 residues. V lost 4 bases to trimming and J lost 3 bases, with 13 bases between them. The CDR3 region is CASSVLSGSYNEQFF. As DNA, the CDR3 is TGTGCCAGCAGTGTGCTATCGGGAAGCTACAATGAGCAGTTCTTC.

This clonotype came up many times. V gene TRBV12-3 or TRBV12-4 combines with J gene TRBJ1-1; D might be TRBD1 (6 bases). This CDR3 spans 13 amino acids. V was trimmed by 6 bases and J by 5 bases, leaving 13 bases between them. Here the CDR3 reads CASRHREGTEAFF. The CDR3 DNA reads TGTGCCAGCAGACACAGGGAAGGAACTGAAGCTTTCTTT.

In its sample, this clonotype was seen a few times. This CDR3 reads CASRLTEIAGAYEQYF. CDR3 DNA: TGTGCCAGTCGTCTTACGGAAATAGCGGGAGCCTACGAGCAGTACTTC. The gene calls are TRBV6-2 or TRBV6-3 and TRBJ2-7, with 9 bases matching TRBD2. V shed 9 bases and J 2 bases; nucleotides not matched to a gene: 14. The CDR3 contains 16 residues. Per germline, CDR1 MNHEY and CDR2 SVGEGT.

Ten or more counts support this clonotype. The genes are TRBV19 and TRBJ1-1, with a weak D call TRBD1 (5 bases). V was shortened by 4 bases and J by 4 bases, with 13 bases between the two germline ends. Germline CDR1 and CDR2: LNHDA and SQIVND (reference sequence). This CDR3 region has 14 residues. The CDR3 region is CASSTQGRSTEAFF. CDR3 in DNA: TGTGCCAGTAGTACTCAGGGTCGGAGCACTGAAGCTTTCTTT.

This clonotype was recorded many times. The chain has TRBV11-2 and TRBJ2-5, with D tentatively TRBD1 or TRBD2 (5 bases each). Germline lookup yields CDR1 SGHAT and CDR2 FQNNGV. V was clipped by 3 bases and J by 4 bases, with 12 bases between them. This CDR3 is built from 14 residues. This CDR3 is CASSFGGVRETQYF. The CDR3 region has the DNA TGTGCCAGCAGCTTTGGGGGAGTACGAGAGACCCAGTACTTC.

This clonotype was seen more than once but under ten times. This chain links TRBV19 with TRBJ2-7; the D gene is possibly TRBD1 (6 bases). The CDR3 covers 15 residues. With 5 bases removed from V and 4 bases from J, the gap between germline ends came to 18 bases. From germline, CDR1 is LNHDA and CDR2 SQIVND (reference sequence). The CDR3 loop is CASSPSAGVAYEQYF. CDR3 DNA: TGTGCCAGTAGTCCCTCGGCAGGGGTGGCTTACGAGCAGTACTTC.

CDR3 region: CASSYGSGAGDGYTF. The CDR3 region has the DNA TGTGCCAGCAGTTACGGTTCGGGGGCAGGGGATGGCTACACCTTC. The chain has TRBV6-5 and TRBJ1-2; tentatively, D is TRBD1 (6 bases). The V and J ends lost 2 bases and 6 bases respectively, with 16 bases between them. This CDR3 is built from 15 residues. Germline V lookup: CDR1 MNHEY, CDR2 SVGAGI.

This clonotype came up a few times. CDR3 amino acids: CASSPPVGAWEQYF. CDR3 DNA: TGTGCCAGCAGCCCCCCTGTGGGCGCGTGGGAGCAGTACTTC. The chain employs TRBV5-5 and TRBJ2-7; no firm D call. CDR3 length: 14 residues. V lost 4 bases, J lost 7 bases, and 18 bases lay in between. CDR1 is SGHKS and CDR2 is YYEKEE in the germline V gene (reference sequence).

The rearrangement uses TRBV5-1 and TRBJ2-3, with 14 bases that match TRBD2. The CDR3 loop spans 16 amino acids. Per germline, CDR1 SGHRS and CDR2 YFSETQ. The V segment lost 5 bases and the J segment 2 bases; nucleotides outside the gene matches: 4. CDR3 sequence (DNA): TGCGCCAGCAGGCGGACTAGCGGGGGGTCCACAGATACGCAGTATTTT. It codes for CASRRTSGGSTDTQYF.